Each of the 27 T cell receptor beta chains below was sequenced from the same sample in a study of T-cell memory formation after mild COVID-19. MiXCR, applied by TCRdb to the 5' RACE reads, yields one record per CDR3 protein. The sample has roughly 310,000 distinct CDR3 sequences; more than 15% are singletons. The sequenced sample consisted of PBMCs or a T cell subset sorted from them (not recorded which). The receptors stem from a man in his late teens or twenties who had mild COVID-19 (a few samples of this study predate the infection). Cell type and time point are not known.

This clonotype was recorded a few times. This CDR3 reads CASSLSSQGWETQYF. The CDR3 DNA reads as TGTGCCAGCAGCTTGTCCTCCCAGGGTTGGGAGACCCAGTACTTC. V usage is TRBV5-4 and J usage is TRBJ2-5, with D possibly being TRBD1 (5 bases). The V end lost 1 base, the J end lost 5 bases, and 15 bases lay between the germline ends. Germline CDR1 reads SGHNT; CDR2 reads YYREEE (reference sequence). CDR3 length equals 15 residues.

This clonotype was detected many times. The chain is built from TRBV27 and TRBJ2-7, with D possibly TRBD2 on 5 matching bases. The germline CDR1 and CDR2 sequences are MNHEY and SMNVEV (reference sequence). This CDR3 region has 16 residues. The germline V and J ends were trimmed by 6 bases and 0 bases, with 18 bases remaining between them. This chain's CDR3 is CASSRGPRASSYEQYV. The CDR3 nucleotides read TGTGCCAGCAGCCGAGGACCGAGGGCGAGCTCCTACGAGCAGTACGTC.

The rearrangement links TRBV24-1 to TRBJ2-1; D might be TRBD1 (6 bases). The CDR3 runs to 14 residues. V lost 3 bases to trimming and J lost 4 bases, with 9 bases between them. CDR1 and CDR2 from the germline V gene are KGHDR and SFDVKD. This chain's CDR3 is CATSDADRYNEQFF. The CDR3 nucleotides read TGTGCCACCAGTGATGCTGACAGGTACAATGAGCAGTTCTTC.

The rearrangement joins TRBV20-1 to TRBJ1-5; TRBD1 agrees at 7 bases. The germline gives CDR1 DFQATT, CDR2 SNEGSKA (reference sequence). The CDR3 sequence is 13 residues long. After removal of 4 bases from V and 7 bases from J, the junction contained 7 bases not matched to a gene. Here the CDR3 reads CSATEGARQPQHF. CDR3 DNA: TGCAGTGCTACCGAGGGGGCACGGCAGCCCCAGCATTTT.

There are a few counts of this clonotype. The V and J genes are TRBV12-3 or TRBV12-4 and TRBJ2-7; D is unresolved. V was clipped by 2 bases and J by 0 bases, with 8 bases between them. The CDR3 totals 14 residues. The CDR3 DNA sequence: TGTGCCAGCAGTTTACGCGGCCGCTCCTACGAGCAGTACTTC. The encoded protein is CASSLRGRSYEQYF.

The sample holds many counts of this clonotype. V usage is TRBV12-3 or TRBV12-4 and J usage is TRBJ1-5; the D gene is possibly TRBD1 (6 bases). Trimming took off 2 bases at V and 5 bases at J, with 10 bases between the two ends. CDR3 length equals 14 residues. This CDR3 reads CASSLQGSHQPQHF. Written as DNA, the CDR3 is TGTGCCAGCAGTTTACAGGGGTCGCATCAGCCCCAGCATTTT.

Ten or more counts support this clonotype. The CDR3 protein is CSAIQSSYNSPLHF. As DNA, the CDR3 is TGCAGTGCTATACAGAGCTCCTATAATTCACCCCTCCACTTT. V usage is TRBV20-1 and J usage is TRBJ1-6; D is uncertain. Per the germline V gene, CDR1 is DFQATT and CDR2 is SNEGSKA (reference sequence). V lost 4 bases to trimming and J lost 0 bases, with 7 bases between them. There are 14 residues in the CDR3.

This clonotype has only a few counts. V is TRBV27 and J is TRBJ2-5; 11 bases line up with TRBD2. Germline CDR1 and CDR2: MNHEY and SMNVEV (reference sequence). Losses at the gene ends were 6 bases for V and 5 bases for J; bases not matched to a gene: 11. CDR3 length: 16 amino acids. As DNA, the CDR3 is TGTGCCAGCAGATTCAGTCTAGCGGGGGGTATGGAGACCCAGTACTTC. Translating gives CASRFSLAGGMETQYF.

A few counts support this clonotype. CDR3 nucleotide sequence: TGCAGTGCCCCCCCCCAGGGAGGAGAGGAGACCCAGTACTTC. This encodes CSAPPQGGEETQYF. This rearrangement joins TRBV20-1 to TRBJ2-5, with D perhaps matching TRBD2 (6 bases). CDR3 length: 14 amino acids. Looked up from germline, CDR1 is DFQATT and CDR2 is SNEGSKA (reference sequence). Trimming stripped 6 bases from V and 5 bases from J, with 19 bases between.

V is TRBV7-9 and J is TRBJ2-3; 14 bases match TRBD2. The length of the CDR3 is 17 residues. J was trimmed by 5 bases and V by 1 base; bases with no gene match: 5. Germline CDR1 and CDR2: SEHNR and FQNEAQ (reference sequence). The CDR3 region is CASSLVGLAGGRDTQYF. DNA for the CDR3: TGTGCCAGCAGCTTAGTTGGACTAGCGGGGGGCAGAGATACGCAGTATTTT.

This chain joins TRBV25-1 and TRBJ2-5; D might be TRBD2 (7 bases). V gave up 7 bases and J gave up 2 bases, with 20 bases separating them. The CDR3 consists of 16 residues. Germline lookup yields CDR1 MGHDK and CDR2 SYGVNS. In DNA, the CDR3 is TGTGCCAGCACCGAAGGGGTCGGGGGGCGTCAAGAGACCCAGTACTTC. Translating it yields CASTEGVGGRQETQYF. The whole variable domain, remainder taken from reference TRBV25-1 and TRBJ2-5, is EADIYQTPRYLVIGTGKKITLECSQTMGHDKMYWYQQDPGMELHLIHYSYGVNSTEKGDLSSESTVSRIRTEHFPLTLESARPSHTSQYLCASTEGVGGRQETQYFGPGTRLLVL.

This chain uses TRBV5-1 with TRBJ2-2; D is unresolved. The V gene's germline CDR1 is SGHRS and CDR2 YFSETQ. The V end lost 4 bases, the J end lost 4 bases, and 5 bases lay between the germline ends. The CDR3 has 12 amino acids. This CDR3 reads CASSRTTGELFF. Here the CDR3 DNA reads TGCGCCAGCAGCCGCACCACCGGGGAGCTGTTTTTT.

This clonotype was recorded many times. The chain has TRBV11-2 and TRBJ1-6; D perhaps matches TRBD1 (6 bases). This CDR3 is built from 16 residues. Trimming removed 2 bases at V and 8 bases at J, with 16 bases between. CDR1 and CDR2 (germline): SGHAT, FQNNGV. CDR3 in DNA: TGTGCCAGCAGCTTATGGCCGACCTCAGGGGATTCACCCCTCCACTTT. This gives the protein CASSLWPTSGDSPLHF.

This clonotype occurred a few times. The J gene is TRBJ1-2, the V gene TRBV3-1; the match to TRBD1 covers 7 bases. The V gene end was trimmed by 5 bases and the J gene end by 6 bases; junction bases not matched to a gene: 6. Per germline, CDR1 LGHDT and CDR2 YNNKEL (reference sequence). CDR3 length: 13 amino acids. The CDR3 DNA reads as TGTGCCAGCAGCTTAAGGGGGCCTAATGGCTACACCTTC. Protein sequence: CASSLRGPNGYTF.

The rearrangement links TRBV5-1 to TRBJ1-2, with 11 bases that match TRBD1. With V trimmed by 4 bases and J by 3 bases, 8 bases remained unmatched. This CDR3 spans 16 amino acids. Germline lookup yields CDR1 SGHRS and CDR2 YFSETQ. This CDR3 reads CASSPGTGGLDYGYTF. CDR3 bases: TGCGCCAGCAGCCCCGGGACAGGGGGATTGGACTATGGCTACACCTTC.

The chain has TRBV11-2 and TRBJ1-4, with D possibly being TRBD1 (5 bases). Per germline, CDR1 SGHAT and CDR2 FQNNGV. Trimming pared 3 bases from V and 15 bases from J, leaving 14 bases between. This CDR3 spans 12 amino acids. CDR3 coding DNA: TGTGCCAGCAGCTTGGCCGGCTGGGGGGTGTTTTTT. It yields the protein CASSLAGWGVFF. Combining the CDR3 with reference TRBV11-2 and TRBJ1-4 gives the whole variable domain EAGVAQSPRYKIIEKRQSVAFWCNPISGHATLYWYQQILGQGPKLLIQFQNNGVVDDSQLPKDRFSAERLKGVDSTLKIQPAKLEDSAVYLCASSLAGWGVFFGSGTQLSVL.

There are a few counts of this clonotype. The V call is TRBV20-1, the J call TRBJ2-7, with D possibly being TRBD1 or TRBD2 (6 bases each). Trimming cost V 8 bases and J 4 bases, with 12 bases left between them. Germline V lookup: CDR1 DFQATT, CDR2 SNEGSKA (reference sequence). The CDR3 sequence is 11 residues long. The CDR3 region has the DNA TGCAGTCACGGGGGCCCTTACGAGCAGTACTTC. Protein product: CSHGGPYEQYF.

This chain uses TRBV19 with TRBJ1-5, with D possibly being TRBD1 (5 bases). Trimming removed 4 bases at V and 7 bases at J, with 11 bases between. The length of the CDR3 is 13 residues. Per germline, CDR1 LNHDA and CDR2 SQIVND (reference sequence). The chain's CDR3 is CASSRSPGQPQHF. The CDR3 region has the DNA TGTGCCAGTAGTAGGTCCCCAGGGCAGCCCCAGCATTTT.

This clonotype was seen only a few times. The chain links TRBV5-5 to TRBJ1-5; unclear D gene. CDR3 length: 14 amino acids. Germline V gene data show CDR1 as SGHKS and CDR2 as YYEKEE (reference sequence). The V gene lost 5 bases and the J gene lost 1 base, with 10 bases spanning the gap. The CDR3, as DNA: TGTGCCAGCAGTCCTGGGGTGAGCAATCAGCCCCAGCATTTT. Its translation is CASSPGVSNQPQHF. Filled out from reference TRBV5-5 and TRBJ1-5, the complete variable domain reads DAGVTQSPTHLIKTRGQQVTLRCSPISGHKSVSWYQQVLGQGPQFIFQYYEKEERGRGNFPDRFSARQFPNYSSELNVNALLLGDSALYLCASSPGVSNQPQHFGDGTRLSIL.

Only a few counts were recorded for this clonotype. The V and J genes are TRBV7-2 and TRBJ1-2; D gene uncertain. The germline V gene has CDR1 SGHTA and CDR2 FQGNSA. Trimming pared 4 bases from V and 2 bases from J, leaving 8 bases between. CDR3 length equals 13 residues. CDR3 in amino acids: CASSSRYNYGYTF. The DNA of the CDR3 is TGTGCCAGCAGCTCCAGATACAACTATGGCTACACCTTC. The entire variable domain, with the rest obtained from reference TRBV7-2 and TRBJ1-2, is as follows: GAGVSQSPSNKVTEKGKDVELRCDPISGHTALYWYRQSLGQGLEFLIYFQGNSAPDKSGLPSDRFSAERTGGSVSTLTIQRTQQEDSAVYLCASSSRYNYGYTFGSGTRLTVV.

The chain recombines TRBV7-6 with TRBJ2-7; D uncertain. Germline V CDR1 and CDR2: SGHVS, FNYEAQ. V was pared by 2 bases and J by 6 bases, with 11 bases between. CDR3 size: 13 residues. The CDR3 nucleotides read TGTGCCAGCAGCTTAAGTCTCTGGGGCGAGCAGTACTTC. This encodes CASSLSLWGEQYF.

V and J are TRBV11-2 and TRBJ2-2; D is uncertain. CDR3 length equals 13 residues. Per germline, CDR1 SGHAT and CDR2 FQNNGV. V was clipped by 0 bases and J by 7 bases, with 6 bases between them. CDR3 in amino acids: CASSLDEVGELFF. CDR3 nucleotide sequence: TGTGCCAGCAGCTTAGATGAGGTCGGGGAGCTGTTTTTT.

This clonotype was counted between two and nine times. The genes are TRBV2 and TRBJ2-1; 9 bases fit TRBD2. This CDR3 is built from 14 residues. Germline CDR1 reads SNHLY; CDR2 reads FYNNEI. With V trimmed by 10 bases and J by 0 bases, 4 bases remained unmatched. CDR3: CATSGAHSYNEQFF. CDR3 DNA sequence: TGTGCCACTAGCGGGGCCCACTCCTACAATGAGCAGTTCTTC.

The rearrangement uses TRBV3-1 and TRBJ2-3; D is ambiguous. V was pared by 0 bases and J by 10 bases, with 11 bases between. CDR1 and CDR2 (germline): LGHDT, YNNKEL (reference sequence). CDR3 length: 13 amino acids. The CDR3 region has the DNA TGTGCCAGCAGCCAAGATCTCGGCGCCTCGCAGTATTTT. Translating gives CASSQDLGASQYF.

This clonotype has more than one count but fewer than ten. The CDR3 spells CASSSETGARTEAFF. The DNA for the CDR3 is TGTGCCAGCAGCTCAGAGACAGGGGCCCGAACTGAAGCTTTCTTT. The chain combines TRBV7-9 with TRBJ1-1; 8 nucleotides line up with TRBD1. Germline CDR1 SEHNR, CDR2 FQNEAQ (reference sequence). With 4 bases clipped from V and 5 bases from J, the junction kept 9 bases outside the gene matches. The CDR3 consists of 15 residues.

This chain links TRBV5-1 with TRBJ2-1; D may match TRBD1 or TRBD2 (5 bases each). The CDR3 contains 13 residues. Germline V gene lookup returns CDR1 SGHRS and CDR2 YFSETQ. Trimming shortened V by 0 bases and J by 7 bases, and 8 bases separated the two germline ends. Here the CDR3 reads CASSLAGPNEQFF. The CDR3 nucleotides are TGCGCCAGCAGCTTGGCGGGGCCGAATGAGCAGTTCTTC.

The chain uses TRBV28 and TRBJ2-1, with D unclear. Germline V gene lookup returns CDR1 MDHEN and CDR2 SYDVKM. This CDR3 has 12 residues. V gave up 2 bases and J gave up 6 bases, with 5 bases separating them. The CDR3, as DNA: TGTGCCAGCAGTTTAAAGCGCAATGAGCAGTTCTTC. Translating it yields CASSLKRNEQFF.